The 18 T cell receptor beta chains reported below all come from one sample, sequenced in a study of T cell responses to AZD1222 COVID-19 vaccine. Sequencing was performed with immunoSEQ multiplex PCR; in TCRdb, only in-frame clones are kept and a portion is missing. The sample records roughly 130,000 clones, roughly 89% being singletons. The sequences come from peripheral blood, collected 28 days after the second dose of the MenACWY control vaccine. The receptors here all came from an adult who received the MenACWY meningococcal vaccine as a control.

The genes are TRBV3-1 (or the pseudogene TRBV3-2) and TRBJ1-2; D remains unclear. The CDR3 totals 12 residues. V lost 5 bases, J lost 3 bases, and 7 bases lay in between. Germline CDR1 reads LGHDT; CDR2 reads YNNKEL (reference sequence). This CDR3 reads CASSDVHYGYTF. The DNA for the CDR3 is TGTGCCAGCAGCGACGTTCACTATGGCTACACCTTC.

J is TRBJ2-5 and V is TRBV19, with a tentative D call TRBD2 (6 bases). This CDR3 has 15 amino acids. Germline loops: CDR1 LNHDA, CDR2 SQIVND (reference sequence). With 2 bases removed from V and 1 base from J, the gap between germline ends came to 11 bases. The CDR3 here is CASSIRGMVQETQYF. The CDR3 nucleotides read TGTGCCAGTAGTATACGGGGGATGGTCCAAGAGACCCAGTACTTC.

This clone appeared once. The chain links TRBV7-8 to TRBJ1-6; 8 nucleotides agree with TRBD1. The V and J ends lost 5 bases and 5 bases, in that order; junction bases with no gene match: 8. This CDR3 spans 16 amino acids. The germline gives CDR1 SGHVS, CDR2 FQNEAQ. CDR3 region: CASSVRDRGDNSPLHF. The CDR3 DNA reads as TGTGCCAGCAGCGTAAGAGACAGGGGAGATAATTCACCCCTCCACTTT.

V usage is TRBV28 and J usage is TRBJ2-7; no definite D call. V was clipped by 5 bases and J by 3 bases, with 17 bases between them. There are 15 residues in the CDR3. The V gene's germline CDR1 is MDHEN and CDR2 SYDVKM. The CDR3 sequence: CASSPRSPLGYEQYF. As DNA, the CDR3 is TGTGCCAGCAGTCCCCGATCCCCCCTGGGCTACGAGCAGTACTTC.

Regarding this clone: Other DNA sequences in this specimen translate into the identical CDR3. The chain employs TRBV19 and TRBJ1-2; D perhaps matches TRBD1 (5 bases). Germline values: CDR1 LNHDA, CDR2 SQIVND (reference sequence). V was clipped by 11 bases and J by 2 bases, with 18 bases between them. The CDR3 sequence is 14 residues long. CDR3 in amino acids: CASSSRGGNYGYTF. CDR3 in DNA: TGTGCCTCCAGTAGTCGGGGCGGAAACTATGGCTACACCTTC.

The rearrangement uses TRBV11-1 and TRBJ2-7, with 7 bases aligning to TRBD1. From germline, CDR1 is SGHAT and CDR2 FQDESV (reference sequence). V shed 4 bases and J 3 bases; nucleotides not matched to a gene: 3. The CDR3 contains 13 residues. The CDR3 region is CASSSQGFYEQYF. The DNA of the CDR3 is TGTGCCAGCAGCTCACAGGGGTTCTACGAGCAGTACTTC.

The CDR3: CASSPFGGDTEAFF. CDR3 nucleotides: TGTGCCAGCAGCCCCTTCGGGGGGGACACTGAAGCTTTCTTT. J is TRBJ1-1 and V is TRBV7-3, with D possibly TRBD1 on 5 matching bases. Trimming shortened V by 5 bases and J by 3 bases, and 13 bases separated the two germline ends. The CDR3 runs 14 residues. Per germline, CDR1 SGHTA and CDR2 FQGTGA.

This chain connects TRBV6-2 or TRBV6-3 to TRBJ1-5; D not resolved. The CDR3 length is 14 residues. Trimming removed 2 bases at V and 3 bases at J, with 8 bases between. Per the germline V gene, CDR1 is MNHEY and CDR2 is SVGEGT. CDR3 coding DNA: TGTGCCAGCAGTTACGGCTCAGTCAATCAGCCCCAGCATTTT. Translation: CASSYGSVNQPQHF.

CDR3 sequence: CASSLSRKETQYF. CDR3 nucleotide sequence: TGTGCCAGCAGTTTGTCTAGGAAGGAGACCCAGTACTTC. The rearrangement uses TRBV27 and TRBJ2-5; no firm D call. This CDR3 is 13 amino acids long. In germline, CDR1 is MNHEY, CDR2 SMNVEV (reference sequence). V lost 3 bases and J 5 bases, leaving 10 bases between the germline ends.

The CDR3 nucleotides are TGTGCCAGCTCACCAGGGGGACACCAAAACAATGAGCAGTTCTTC. This codes for CASSPGGHQNNEQFF. This chain connects TRBV18 to TRBJ2-1; D might be TRBD1 (6 bases). Germline V CDR1 and CDR2: KGHSH, LQKENI. Trimming took off 2 bases at V and 5 bases at J, with 13 bases between the two ends. The CDR3 has 15 amino acids.

V usage is TRBV5-1 and J usage is TRBJ1-5; no reliable D call. Germline CDR1 and CDR2: SGHRS and YFSETQ. This CDR3 spans 15 amino acids. V lost 0 bases, J lost 3 bases, and 10 bases lay in between. As DNA, the CDR3 is TGCGCCAGCAGCTTGGATGGAATAGACAATCAGCCCCAGCATTTT. It translates to CASSLDGIDNQPQHF.

This clone has a single count. The chain has TRBV29-1 and TRBJ1-1, with D possibly matching TRBD1 (6 bases). Germline V CDR1 and CDR2: SQVTM, ANQGSEA. V was clipped by 2 bases and J by 2 bases, with 15 bases between them. This CDR3 has 15 amino acids. The CDR3 DNA sequence: TGCAGCGTTGAATTTGAGGACAGCCCTAACACTGAAGCTTTCTTT. It specifies CSVEFEDSPNTEAFF.

The DNA of the CDR3 is TGTGCCAGTTGGTCAGGGACCCGATCAGGGGAAGAGACCCAGTACTTC. This translates into CASWSGTRSGEETQYF. The genes are TRBV6-6 and TRBJ2-5, with D maybe TRBD1 (6 bases). The ends were cut back, 9 bases at V and 3 bases at J, with 23 bases in the middle. This CDR3 is built from 16 residues. Germline CDR1 reads MNHNY; CDR2 reads SVGAGI (reference sequence).

The chain links TRBV28 to TRBJ2-7; 11 positions match TRBD1. The CDR3 sequence is 13 residues long. Germline CDR1 MDHEN, CDR2 SYDVKM. V gave up 9 bases and J gave up 4 bases; unmatched junction bases: 5. The CDR3 spells CASTGTGGYEQYF. The CDR3 bases are TGTGCCAGTACGGGGACAGGGGGATACGAGCAGTACTTC.

The chain is built from TRBV6-1 and TRBJ1-4, with D maybe TRBD1 (5 bases). Trimming left V 3 bases short and J 1 base short, with 9 bases between. This CDR3 contains 15 residues. Per germline, CDR1 MNHNS and CDR2 SASEGT. The CDR3 DNA reads as TGTGCCAGCAGTGAGCCTAGGGGAACTAATGAAAAACTGTTTTTT. Translating it yields CASSEPRGTNEKLFF.

V and J are TRBV18 and TRBJ2-7, with TRBD2 matching over 9 bases. The junction had 20 bases not matched to a gene; V was cut back by 8 bases and J by 6 bases. The CDR3 spans 17 residues. Germline V CDR1 and CDR2: KGHSH, LQKENI. CDR3 in DNA: TGTGCCAGCGTAACCACGGTCGGTGCTAGCGGGAAAGTCGAGCAGTACTTC. Encoded protein: CASVTTVGASGKVEQYF.

V usage is TRBV12-5 and J usage is TRBJ2-2; D not resolved. Trimming took off 7 bases at V and 7 bases at J, with 13 bases between the two ends. Germline assignment: CDR1 LGHNT and CDR2 FRNRAP. The length of the CDR3 is 13 residues. The CDR3 DNA is TGTGCTAGTGCCGTTGTAGCTGGCGGGGAGCTGTTTTTT. This gives the protein CASAVVAGGELFF.

J is TRBJ2-2 and V is TRBV18; no clear D. Trimming removed 1 base at V and 1 base at J, with 7 bases between. The length of the CDR3 is 15 residues. Germline V gene data show CDR1 as KGHSH and CDR2 as LQKENI. CDR3 DNA: TGTGCCAGCTCACCACAGGGCGGGAACACCGGGGAGCTGTTTTTT. It specifies CASSPQGGNTGELFF.